This entry lists 6 T cell receptor beta chains sequenced from one sample in a study of blood T cell repertoires in COVID-19. Profiling relied on immunoSEQ multiplex PCR, and the TCRdb table lists in-frame clones only, not all of them. This sample carries approximately 200,000 clones, approximately 80% of them seen once, and the ten largest clones take under 12%. The sample comprised peripheral blood. These TCRs come from a woman older than 75 with COVID-19, enrolled during active disease.

The J gene is TRBJ1-3, the V gene TRBV18, with 7 positions matching TRBD1. Trimming removed 6 bases from V and 0 bases from J; junction bases left unmatched: 8. The CDR3 is made up of 16 amino acids. Germline V gene sequence: CDR1 KGHSH, CDR2 LQKENI. CDR3 DNA: TGTGCCAGCTCTCTTGCACAGGGGAGCTCTGGAAACACCATATATTTT. The encoded protein is CASSLAQGSSGNTIYF. Full variable domain (rest looked up from reference TRBV18 and TRBJ1-3): NAGVMQNPRHLVRRRGQEARLRCSPMKGHSHVYWYRQLPEEGLKFMVYLQKENIIDESGMPKERFSAEFPKEGPSILRIQQVVRGDSAAYFCASSLAQGSSGNTIYFGEGSWLTVV.

DNA for the CDR3: TGTGCCAGCAGTGAATTAGAGGATACGCAGTATTTT. This sequence encodes CASSELEDTQYF. This chain links TRBV6-1 with TRBJ2-3; D call uncertain. CDR1 and CDR2 (germline): MNHNS, SASEGT. V lost 2 bases and J lost 6, with 6 bases in between. The CDR3 extends over 12 amino acids.

The V gene is TRBV2, the J gene TRBJ2-7; maybe TRBD1 (5 bases). Germline lookup yields CDR1 SNHLY and CDR2 FYNNEI. The ends were cut back, 7 bases at V and 0 bases at J, with 13 bases in the middle. The CDR3 consists of 14 residues. The CDR3 DNA is TGTGCCAGCACATCTCAGGGTAGCTCCTACGAGCAGTACTTC. The encoded protein is CASTSQGSSYEQYF.

The rearrangement links TRBV6-2 or TRBV6-3 to TRBJ1-4; TRBD1 agrees at 12 bases. This CDR3 region has 15 residues. Trimming removed 4 bases from V and 10 bases from J; junction bases left unmatched: 7. Germline V gene lookup returns CDR1 MNHEY and CDR2 SVGEGT. CDR3 sequence (DNA): TGTGCCAGCAGTTCCCCGGGACAGGGGGCATTAAAACTGTTTTTT. Translating it yields CASSSPGQGALKLFF.

The sample holds one count of this clone. The chain uses TRBV5-1 and TRBJ2-5; D is ambiguous. V was shortened by 0 bases and J by 3 bases, with 6 bases between the two germline ends. CDR1 and CDR2 from the germline V gene are SGHRS and YFSETQ. CDR3 size: 13 residues. The DNA of the CDR3 is TGCGCCAGCAGCTTGGTCGGTGAAGAGACCCAGTACTTC. Translated: CASSLVGEETQYF.

The rearrangement links TRBV28 to TRBJ1-5; D gene unclear. CDR1 is MDHEN, CDR2 SYDVKM, per germline. Trimming removed 1 base at V and 10 bases at J, with 8 bases between. This CDR3 has 12 residues. This chain's CDR3 is CASSLYGLPQHF. The CDR3 coding sequence is TGTGCCAGCAGTTTATACGGTTTACCCCAGCATTTT.